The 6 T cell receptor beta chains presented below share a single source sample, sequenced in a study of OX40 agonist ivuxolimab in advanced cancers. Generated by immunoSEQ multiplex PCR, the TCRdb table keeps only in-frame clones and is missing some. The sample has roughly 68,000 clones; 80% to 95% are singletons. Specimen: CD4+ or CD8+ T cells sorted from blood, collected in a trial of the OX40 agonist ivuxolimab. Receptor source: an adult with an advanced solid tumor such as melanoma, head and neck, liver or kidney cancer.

Here the CDR3 DNA reads TGTGCCATCAGTGAGAGGTCGCCCGCAAACGAGCAGTACTTC. Encoded protein: CAISERSPANEQYF. The V gene is TRBV10-3, the J gene TRBJ2-5; no clear D. The DNA end lines up better with TRBJ2-7; the J call may be wrong. CDR1 and CDR2 (germline): ENHRY, SYGVKD. This CDR3 region has 14 residues.

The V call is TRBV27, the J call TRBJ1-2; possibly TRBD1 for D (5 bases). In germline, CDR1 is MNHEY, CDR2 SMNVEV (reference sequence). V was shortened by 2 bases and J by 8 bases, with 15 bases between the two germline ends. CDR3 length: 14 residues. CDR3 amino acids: CASSLRGDSGGYTF. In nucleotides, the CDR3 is TGTGCCAGCAGTTTACGGGGGGATTCGGGCGGCTACACCTTC.

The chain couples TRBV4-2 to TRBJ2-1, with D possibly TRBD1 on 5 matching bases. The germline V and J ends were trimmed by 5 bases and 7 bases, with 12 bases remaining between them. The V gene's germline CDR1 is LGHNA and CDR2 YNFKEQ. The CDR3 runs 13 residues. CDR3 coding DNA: TGTGCCAGCAGCGAACCCCCAGGGAATGAGCAGTTCTTC. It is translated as CASSEPPGNEQFF.

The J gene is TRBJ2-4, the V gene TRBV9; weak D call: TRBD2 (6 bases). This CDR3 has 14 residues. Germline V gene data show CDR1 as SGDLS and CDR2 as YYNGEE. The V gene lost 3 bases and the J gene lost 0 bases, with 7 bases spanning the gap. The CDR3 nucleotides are TGTGCCAGCAGCGCGGGACTAGCCAAAAACATTCAGTACTTC. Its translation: CASSAGLAKNIQYF.

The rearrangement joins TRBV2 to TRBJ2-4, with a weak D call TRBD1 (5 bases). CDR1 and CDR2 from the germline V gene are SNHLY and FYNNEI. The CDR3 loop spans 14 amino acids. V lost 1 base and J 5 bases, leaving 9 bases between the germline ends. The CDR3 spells CASSEGGGQNIQYF. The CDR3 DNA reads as TGTGCCAGCAGTGAAGGGGGCGGTCAAAACATTCAGTACTTC.

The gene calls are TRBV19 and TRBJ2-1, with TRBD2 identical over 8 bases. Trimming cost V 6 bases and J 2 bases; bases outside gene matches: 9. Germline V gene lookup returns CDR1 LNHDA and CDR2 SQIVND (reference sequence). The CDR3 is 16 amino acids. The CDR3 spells CASSRSGTSTYNEQFF. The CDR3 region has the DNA TGTGCCAGTAGCAGATCCGGGACTAGTACCTACAATGAGCAGTTCTTC.